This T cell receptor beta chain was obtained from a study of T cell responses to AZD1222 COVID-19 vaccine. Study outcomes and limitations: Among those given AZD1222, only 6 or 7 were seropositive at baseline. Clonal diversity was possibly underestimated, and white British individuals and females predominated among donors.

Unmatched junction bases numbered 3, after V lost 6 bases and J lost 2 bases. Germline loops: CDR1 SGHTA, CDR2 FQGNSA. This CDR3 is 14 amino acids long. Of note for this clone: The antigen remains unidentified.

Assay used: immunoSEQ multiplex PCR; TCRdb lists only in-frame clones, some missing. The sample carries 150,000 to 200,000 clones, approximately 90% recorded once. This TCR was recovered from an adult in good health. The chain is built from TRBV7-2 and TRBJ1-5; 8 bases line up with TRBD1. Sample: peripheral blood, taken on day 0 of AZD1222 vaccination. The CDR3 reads CASRGQGGNQPQHF. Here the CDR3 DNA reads TGTGCCAGCAGAGGACAGGGCGGCAATCAGCCCCAGCATTTT.